This T cell receptor beta chain was sequenced during a study of cytomegalovirus exposure and HLA in healthy donors. Study information: In a previous analysis, approximately 110 million unique TCR beta sequences were found from some 200 million T cells. Overall study findings and caveats: Most of the TCR beta V segments (in an earlier analysis) were productive either about 87% or about 30% of the time. Researchers counted over 150 TCR beta chains as cytomegalovirus-associated. Across donors, sequencing depth was assumed by presence/absence analyses to be roughly uniform.

Per germline, CDR1 SNHLY and CDR2 FYNNEI. V trimming: 3 bases; J trimming: 0 bases; junction bases outside the gene matches: 8. The CDR3 sequence is 16 residues long. 60 Vbeta and 13 Jbeta primers were used in PCR. Here immunoSEQ multiplex PCR was the method, and the copy in TCRdb shows in-frame clones only, minus some. The table has approximately 150,000 clones, around 84% seen once; the top ten hold roughly 2.7%. In regard to this clone: No antigen is known for it.

The sample taken for sequencing was PBMCs. The chain employs TRBV2 and TRBJ2-7, with 7 nucleotides matching TRBD1. This TCR derives from a boy aged 2 to 10 in good health and CMV-seronegative. The CDR3 loop reads CASSDRSTGSSYEQYF. The CDR3 DNA reads as TGTGCCAGCAGTGATCGTTCGACAGGGAGCTCCTACGAGCAGTACTTC.